The 20 T cell receptor beta chains in this list originate from one sample, sequenced in a study of CD8 T cells in Susac syndrome (dated by TCRdb to about 2019). The library relied on the immunoSEQ multiplex PCR assay. RNA was extracted using the RNeasy kit, and 0.5 to 1 microgram was reverse transcribed with random hexamers. TCRdb passed the public sequencing reads through fastp at Q25 and MiXCR, retaining productive beta sequences. Each CDR3 protein appears once, grouped with its most common genes and DNA. This sample comprises roughly 400,000 distinct CDR3 sequences, approximately 85% of them detected only once. Together, the top ten hold 0.12% of the sample. Sequenced: CD8+ T cells from PBMCs. The origin of the receptors is a human donor with multiple sclerosis.

The chain links TRBV7-9 to TRBJ2-1; the D gene is possibly TRBD2 (5 bases). Germline V lookup: CDR1 SEHNR, CDR2 FQNEAQ (reference sequence). The CDR3 is 14 residues long. V dropped 3 bases and J dropped 8 bases, with 14 bases sitting between them. CDR3 nucleotides: TGTGCCAGCAGCTTTTTGATAGGGCGGGATGAGCAGTTCTTC. This encodes CASSFLIGRDEQFF.

The chain employs TRBV6-1 and TRBJ2-7; TRBD2 agrees at 13 bases. Trimming took 8 bases from V and 5 from J; bases not matched to a gene: 6. Germline assignment: CDR1 MNHNS and CDR2 SASEGT. This CDR3 region has 14 residues. In DNA form, the CDR3 reads TGTGCCAGCCTCTGGACTAGCGGGAGCCACGAGCAGTACTTC. This translates into CASLWTSGSHEQYF.

The chain has TRBV7-9 and TRBJ2-2; no clear D. The CDR3 consists of 14 residues. Germline CDR1 is SEHNR and CDR2 is FQNEAQ (reference sequence). Deletions cut 5 bases from V and 5 bases from J, with 12 bases between. Here the CDR3 reads CASSPGEETGELFF. In nucleotides, the CDR3 is TGTGCCAGCAGCCCAGGAGAAGAAACCGGGGAGCTGTTTTTT.

This chain's CDR3 is CASSHDSEQYF. DNA of the CDR3: TGTGCCAGCAGTCACGACAGCGAGCAGTACTTC. V gene TRBV12-3 or TRBV12-4 combines with J gene TRBJ2-7; weak D call: TRBD1 (5 bases). V shed 5 bases and J shed 6 bases, with 8 bases lying between them. This CDR3 region has 11 residues.

This clonotype was picked up a small number of times. V gene TRBV18 combines with J gene TRBJ1-1; D gene unclear. The CDR3 spans 14 residues. Per germline, CDR1 KGHSH and CDR2 LQKENI. V lost 5 bases and J lost 0, with 10 bases in between. The CDR3 spells CASSVEGMNTEAFF. The DNA of the CDR3 is TGTGCCAGCTCAGTAGAGGGAATGAACACTGAAGCTTTCTTT.

This clonotype was seen just once. In DNA form, the CDR3 reads TGCGCCAGCAGTGGTATCGGAGGGCAAGAGACCCAGTACTTC. Translating gives CASSGIGGQETQYF. The chain couples TRBV10-2 to TRBJ2-5; a possible D gene is TRBD2 (6 bases). The CDR3 runs to 14 residues. The germline CDR1 and CDR2 sequences are WSHSY and SAAADI. Trimming left V 4 bases short and J 2 bases short, with 11 bases between.

V gene TRBV28 combines with J gene TRBJ2-1; 12 nucleotides align to TRBD2. Germline V gives CDR1 MDHEN, CDR2 SYDVKM. The CDR3 has 16 residues. V lost 1 base and J lost 9; bases outside the gene matches: 7. The CDR3 is CASSLLGLAGGGEQFF. The DNA for the CDR3 is TGTGCCAGCAGTTTATTAGGGCTAGCGGGAGGGGGTGAGCAGTTCTTC.

V is TRBV27 and J is TRBJ2-7; TRBD1 agrees at 9 bases. V lost 0 bases to trimming and J lost 3 bases; unmatched junction nucleotides: 0. In germline, CDR1 is MNHEY, CDR2 SMNVEV (reference sequence). The length of the CDR3 is 14 residues. The CDR3 nucleotides are TGTGCCAGCAGTTTATCGACAGGGGGCTACGAGCAGTACTTC. It specifies CASSLSTGGYEQYF.

V gene TRBV27 combines with J gene TRBJ2-2, with D hard to call. CDR3 length: 13 amino acids. V was pared by 5 bases and J by 3 bases, with 7 bases between. Germline loops: CDR1 MNHEY, CDR2 SMNVEV (reference sequence). The CDR3 nucleotides are TGTGCCAGCAGTCCCTGGGACACCGGGGAGCTGTTTTTT. It yields the protein CASSPWDTGELFF.

This sequence joins TRBV6-1 and TRBJ2-5; 7 bases match TRBD2. This CDR3 is built from 14 residues. The junction had 4 bases not matched to a gene; V was cut back by 6 bases and J by 0 bases. Germline lookup yields CDR1 MNHNS and CDR2 SASEGT. The CDR3 bases are TGTGCCAGCAGGGCCGGGGGGTACCAAGAGACCCAGTACTTC. Protein sequence: CASRAGGYQETQYF.

The chain uses TRBV7-2 and TRBJ1-1; tentative D call: TRBD1 (5 bases). CDR3 length: 14 residues. Germline V gene data show CDR1 as SGHTA and CDR2 as FQGNSA. V was clipped by 1 base and J by 7 bases, with 13 bases between them. CDR3 sequence (DNA): TGTGCCAGCAGCTTAGAGGGGCGTGGACTTGAAGCTTTCTTT. It yields the protein CASSLEGRGLEAFF.

V usage is TRBV28 and J usage is TRBJ2-1; 12 bases are shared with TRBD1. CDR1 MDHEN and CDR2 SYDVKM come from the germline V gene. This CDR3 comprises 15 residues. V lost 11 bases and J lost 6; bases outside the gene matches: 11. DNA for the CDR3: TGTGCCTGTTTAGGGGGACAGGGGGCTTTCAATGAGCAGTTCTTC. Protein sequence: CACLGGQGAFNEQFF. The variable domain in full, with the rest retrieved from reference TRBV28 and TRBJ2-1, is DVKVTQSSRYLVKRTGEKVFLECVQDMDHENMFWYRQDPGLGLRLIYFSYDVKMKEKGDIPEGYSVSREKKERFSLILESASTNQTSMYLCACLGGQGAFNEQFFGPGTRLTVL.

V is TRBV11-2 and J is TRBJ2-7, with 10 bases identical to TRBD2. The CDR3 runs to 15 residues. The J segment lost 3 bases and the V segment lost 5 bases, leaving 7 bases of the junction unmatched. Germline V gene data show CDR1 as SGHAT and CDR2 as FQNNGV. As DNA, the CDR3 is TGTGCCAGCAGCCGGACTAGCGGAGACTTCTACGAGCAGTACTTC. Translating it yields CASSRTSGDFYEQYF.

The rearrangement links TRBV5-6 to TRBJ2-3; D unresolved. The CDR3 is 17 residues long. In germline, CDR1 is SGHDT, CDR2 YYEEEE. V was shortened by 2 bases and J by 2 bases, with 18 bases between the two germline ends. The CDR3 sequence is CASSFSLRNYYTDTQYF. CDR3 DNA sequence: TGTGCCAGCAGCTTCTCCCTACGGAATTATTACACAGATACGCAGTATTTT. The whole variable domain, filled in from reference TRBV5-6 and TRBJ2-3, reads DAGVTQSPTHLIKTRGQQVTLRCSPKSGHDTVSWYQQALGQGPQFIFQYYEEEERQRGNFPDRFSGHQFPNYSSELNVNALLLGDSALYLCASSFSLRNYYTDTQYFGPGTRLTVL.

The chain is built from TRBV27 and TRBJ2-7, with D uncertain. Germline V gene lookup returns CDR1 MNHEY and CDR2 SMNVEV (reference sequence). The V gene lost 3 bases and the J gene lost 3 bases, with 9 bases spanning the gap. The CDR3 contains 13 residues. The CDR3 protein is CASSFRVNYEQYF. In DNA, the CDR3 is TGTGCCAGCAGTTTTCGGGTCAACTACGAGCAGTACTTC.

The chain recombines TRBV7-2 with TRBJ2-2; 10 positions agree with TRBD1. The CDR3 extends over 16 amino acids. Looked up from germline, CDR1 is SGHTA and CDR2 is FQGNSA. After removal of 1 base from V and 5 bases from J, the junction contained 4 bases not matched to a gene. CDR3 protein: CASSLGTGGTTGELFF. Here the CDR3 DNA reads TGTGCCAGCAGCTTAGGGACAGGGGGAACGACCGGGGAGCTGTTTTTT.

The V gene is TRBV11-2, the J gene TRBJ2-1, with 10 bases lining up with TRBD2. V lost 3 bases to trimming and J lost 2 bases; unmatched junction nucleotides: 7. The CDR3 spans 17 residues. Germline V CDR1 and CDR2: SGHAT, FQNNGV. CDR3 loop: CASSFRLAGDPYNEQFF. CDR3 nucleotides: TGTGCCAGCAGCTTCAGGCTAGCGGGGGATCCCTACAATGAGCAGTTCTTC.

The V call is TRBV6-5, the J call TRBJ1-6; D gene unclear. Trimming left V 6 bases short and J 0 bases short, with 9 bases between. Germline V gives CDR1 MNHEY, CDR2 SVGAGI. There are 15 residues in the CDR3. Here the CDR3 reads CASSPGSSYNSPLHF. CDR3 nucleotides: TGTGCCAGCAGCCCCGGGAGCTCCTATAATTCACCCCTCCACTTT.

This chain links TRBV15 with TRBJ2-5; no definite D call. V lost 4 bases and J 2 bases, leaving 14 bases between the germline ends. This CDR3 contains 15 residues. Per the germline V gene, CDR1 is LNHNV and CDR2 is YYDKDF (reference sequence). The CDR3 DNA reads as TGTGCCACCAGCATACGACCAGACTGGCAAGAGACCCAGTACTTC. Translated: CATSIRPDWQETQYF.

The genes are TRBV10-3 and TRBJ2-1, with D tentatively TRBD2 (6 bases). The CDR3 has 17 amino acids. Germline CDR1 reads ENHRY; CDR2 reads SYGVKD. Between the trimmed V and J ends, which lost 4 bases and 1 base, there was a span of 17 bases. DNA for the CDR3: TGTGCCATCAGTGTTGTAAGGGGACTGGTTTCCTACAATGAGCAGTTCTTC. This encodes CAISVVRGLVSYNEQFF.